This T cell receptor (beta chain) is from a study of blood T cells in healthy people across ages. A second PCR, run for roughly 7 to 11 cycles, used a sample-barcoded 5' primer plus a J-beta primer mix. Researchers report that each sample yielded at least 3 million CDR3-containing paired-end reads. TCRdb re-analysed the 5' RACE reads in MiXCR, keeping a single row per CDR3 protein. The data show 1.5 million to 1.8 million distinct CDR3 sequences, approximately 43% seen once. Regarding the study as a whole: Because donor CMV status was unknown, expanded clonotype changes were possibly confounded. Compared with aged donors, long-lived donors showed fewer expanded clones, suggesting selection.

This clonotype has just a few counts. What it recognizes is unknown. Per germline, CDR1 LGHNA and CDR2 YNFKEQ. This CDR3 spans 15 amino acids. V lost 4 bases, J lost 2 bases, and 7 bases stayed unmatched. Specimen: blood. V is TRBV4-2 and J is TRBJ1-2; 7 bases match TRBD1. The clonotype was recovered from a woman under 30 in good health. The CDR3 here is CASSPDRVSNYGYTF. Written as DNA, the CDR3 is TGTGCCAGCAGCCCAGACAGGGTATCAAACTATGGCTACACCTTC.